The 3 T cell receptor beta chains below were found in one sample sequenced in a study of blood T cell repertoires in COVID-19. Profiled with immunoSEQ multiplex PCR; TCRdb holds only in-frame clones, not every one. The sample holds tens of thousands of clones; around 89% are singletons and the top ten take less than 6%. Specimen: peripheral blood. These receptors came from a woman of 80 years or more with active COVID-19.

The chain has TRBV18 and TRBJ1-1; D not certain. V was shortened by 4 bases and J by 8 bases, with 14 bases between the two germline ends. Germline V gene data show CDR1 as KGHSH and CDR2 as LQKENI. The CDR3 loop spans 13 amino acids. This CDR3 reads CASSRRGDVEAFF. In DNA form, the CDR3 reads TGTGCCAGCTCACGACGGGGAGATGTAGAAGCTTTCTTT.

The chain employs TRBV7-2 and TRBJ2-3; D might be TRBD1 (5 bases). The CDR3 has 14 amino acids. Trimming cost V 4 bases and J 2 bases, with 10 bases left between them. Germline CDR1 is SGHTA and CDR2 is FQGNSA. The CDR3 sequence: CASSSTATTDTQYF. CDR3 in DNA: TGTGCCAGCAGCTCGACAGCGACCACAGATACGCAGTATTTT.

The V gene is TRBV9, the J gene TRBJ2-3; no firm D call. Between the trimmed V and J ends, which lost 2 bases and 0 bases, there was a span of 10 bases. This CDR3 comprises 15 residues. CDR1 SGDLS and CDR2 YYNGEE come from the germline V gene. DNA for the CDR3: TGTGCCAGCAGCGTCCGGTCATTTAGCACAGATACGCAGTATTTT. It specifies CASSVRSFSTDTQYF.